This entry describes one TCR beta chain. PCR involved 60 Vbeta and 13 Jbeta primers. Method: immunoSEQ multiplex PCR; TCRdb's copy keeps in-frame clones and lacks some. The repertoire holds about 140,000 clones, with roughly four fifths as singletons. The data belong to a study of cytomegalovirus exposure and HLA in healthy donors. Material for sequencing was PBMCs. The receptor was derived from a male donor in good health and CMV-seronegative.

CDR3: CASARQGGRELFF. CDR3 DNA sequence: TGTGCCAGCGCCCGACAGGGGGGAAGGGAGCTGTTTTTT. The chain recombines TRBV11-3 with TRBJ2-2; 9 bases match TRBD1. This CDR3 contains 13 residues. With V trimmed by 8 bases and J by 9 bases, 7 bases remained unmatched. Germline loops: CDR1 SGHNT, CDR2 YENEEA.